The text below deals with one TCR beta chain. Antigen unknown. This sample is part of a study of cytomegalovirus exposure and HLA in healthy donors. Points from the study as a whole: Three chains linked to CMV were shown in vitro to be specific for CMV antigens. Investigators reported more than 150 TCR beta chains as tied to cytomegalovirus. Using the classifier, cytomegalovirus status was reportedly diagnosed with high specificity and sensitivity.

The donors were part of the validation cohort of 120 subjects. That cohort was separate from the first cohort, which comprised 500 to 700 subjects. Profiling relied on immunoSEQ multiplex PCR, and the TCRdb table lists in-frame clones only, not all of them. This table has roughly 120,000 clones, about nine tenths appearing once. The CDR3 consists of 15 residues. The junction had 6 bases not matched to a gene; V was cut back by 3 bases and J by 4 bases. Germline V gene sequence: CDR1 SGDLS, CDR2 YYNGEE. The sample comprised PBMCs. This sequence originates from a man between 18 and 35 years old in good health and CMV-seropositive. This sequence joins TRBV9 and TRBJ1-4; 7 bases fit TRBD1. CDR3: CASSGGGANNEKLFF. The CDR3 DNA reads TGTGCCAGCAGCGGAGGGGGCGCCAATAATGAAAAACTGTTTTTT.